This TCR beta chain was sequenced for a study of PD-1 and CTLA-4 blockade in melanoma. The repertoire was sequenced with immunoSEQ multiplex PCR; TCRdb's copy has only in-frame clones and lacks some. Of around 7,200 clones in the sample, 80% were seen once. Trimming cost V 3 bases and J 3 bases, with 12 bases left between them. The CDR3 has 15 residues. Germline V gene data show CDR1 as SGHNT and CDR2 as YENEEA. The sample was CD8+ T cells from peripheral blood, taken before anti-PD-1 treatment. The chain couples TRBV11-3 to TRBJ2-1; D is ambiguous. This sequence was found in a human donor with melanoma. This chain's CDR3 is CASSLTLNSYNEQFF. CDR3 DNA: TGTGCCAGCAGCTTGACCCTTAACAGCTACAATGAGCAGTTCTTC.